The 28 T cell receptor beta chains reported below all come from one sample, sequenced in a study of T-cell reconstitution after alpha-beta-depleted transplantation in children. Preparation of the TCRbeta library used unique molecular identifiers. One entry per CDR3 protein, called by TCRdb with MiXCR from the PCR reads. Of under 750,000 distinct CDR3 sequences listed, about 21% are singletons. The material sequenced was PBMCs, mostly from graft donor cells, taken 360 days after TCRalphabeta/CD19-depleted stem cell transplant. Receptors originate from a boy under two years old who had a stem cell transplant for acute myeloid leukemia, so the T cells may come from the graft donor.

The chain uses TRBV7-9 and TRBJ2-7; 9 bases match TRBD2. Germline-derived CDR1 and CDR2 are SEHNR and FQNEAQ (reference sequence). Germline trimming cut 5 bases from V and 2 bases from J; bases unmatched to any gene: 4. The CDR3 loop spans 14 amino acids. DNA for the CDR3: TGTGCCAGCAGCCCTCCTAGCGGGGCCTACGAGCAGTACTTC. It codes for CASSPPSGAYEQYF. The full variable domain, rest sourced from reference TRBV7-9 and TRBJ2-7, is DTGVSQNPRHKITKRGQNVTFRCDPISEHNRLYWYRQTLGQGPEFLTYFQNEAQLEKSRLLSDRFSAERPKGSFSTLEIQRTEQGDSAMYLCASSPPSGAYEQYFGPGTRLTVT.

This clonotype was observed a few times. V usage is TRBV6-1 and J usage is TRBJ1-5, with D possibly matching TRBD1 (6 bases). Trimming removed 5 bases from V and 5 bases from J, with 13 bases in between. This CDR3 contains 14 residues. Germline-derived CDR1 and CDR2 are MNHNS and SASEGT. DNA of the CDR3: TGTGCCAGCAGTAGGAGGGGGTTTGATCAGCCCCAGCATTTT. It encodes CASSRRGFDQPQHF.

This clonotype was observed a handful of times. This chain joins TRBV12-3 or TRBV12-4 and TRBJ2-1; weak D call: TRBD1 (6 bases). V was shortened by 8 bases and J by 1 base, with 9 bases between the two germline ends. This CDR3 contains 13 residues. The CDR3 sequence: CASLDRSYNEQFF. In DNA, the CDR3 is TGTGCCAGCCTCGACAGGTCCTACAATGAGCAGTTCTTC.

V gene TRBV15 combines with J gene TRBJ2-5, with D tentatively TRBD2 (5 bases). This CDR3 is 14 amino acids long. Trimming left V 2 bases short and J 5 bases short, with 12 bases between. The germline CDR1 and CDR2 sequences are LNHNV and YYDKDF (reference sequence). The CDR3 bases are TGTGCCACCAGCAGACTAGGAGGCCTGGAGACCCAGTACTTC. Protein: CATSRLGGLETQYF.

This clonotype was observed many times. The chain employs TRBV6-2 or TRBV6-3 and TRBJ2-1, with TRBD2 identical over 14 bases. Germline V lookup: CDR1 MNHEY, CDR2 SVGEGT. The V segment lost 11 bases and the J segment 1 base; nucleotides outside the gene matches: 7. The length of the CDR3 is 16 residues. CDR3 sequence: CAGGTSGGLSYNEQFF. Here the CDR3 DNA reads TGTGCCGGCGGGACTAGCGGGGGTCTTTCCTACAATGAGCAGTTCTTC.

The sample holds many counts of this clonotype. The rearrangement uses TRBV20-1 and TRBJ2-2; no definite D call. The CDR3 consists of 15 residues. Deletions cut 1 base from V and 6 bases from J, with 15 bases between. The germline CDR1 and CDR2 sequences are DFQATT and SNEGSKA (reference sequence). In DNA form, the CDR3 reads TGCAGTGCTAGAGCGGCATCCTTCGGTCCCGGGGAGCTGTTTTTT. The encoded protein is CSARAASFGPGELFF.

The J gene is TRBJ2-5, the V gene TRBV27; the D is unclear. Germline values: CDR1 MNHEY, CDR2 SMNVEV (reference sequence). V lost 5 bases and J 5 bases, leaving 18 bases between the germline ends. The CDR3 is 15 residues long. The CDR3 sequence: CASSRGRSAWETQYF. CDR3 nucleotide sequence: TGTGCCAGCAGTCGCGGCAGGTCGGCTTGGGAGACCCAGTACTTC.

This clonotype was picked up a small number of times. The rearrangement joins TRBV12-3 or TRBV12-4 to TRBJ2-1, with 11 bases aligning to TRBD2. Unmatched junction bases numbered 5, after V lost 5 bases and J lost 5 bases. The CDR3 has 15 residues. For the CDR3, the DNA is TGTGCCAGCAGTGGGACTAGCGGTTTTAACAATGAGCAGTTCTTC. Amino acid sequence: CASSGTSGFNNEQFF.

This clonotype was found a few times. This sequence joins TRBV20-1 and TRBJ1-5, with D possibly matching TRBD1 (5 bases). With 2 bases removed from V and 7 bases from J, the gap between germline ends came to 12 bases. CDR1 and CDR2 (germline): DFQATT, SNEGSKA (reference sequence). This CDR3 comprises 13 residues. The CDR3 reads CSARTGRWQPQHF. The DNA for the CDR3 is TGCAGTGCTAGAACGGGGCGGTGGCAGCCCCAGCATTTT.

This clonotype appeared a few times. This chain joins TRBV3-1 and TRBJ2-7, with 9 bases identical to TRBD2. Trimming removed 0 bases from V and 3 bases from J; junction bases left unmatched: 6. CDR1 is LGHDT and CDR2 is YNNKEL in the germline V gene (reference sequence). This CDR3 spans 16 amino acids. CDR3 coding DNA: TGTGCCAGCAGCCAAGATTTCACTAGCGGGTACTACGAGCAGTACGTC. This translates into CASSQDFTSGYYEQYV.

This clonotype was observed many times. J is TRBJ1-1 and V is TRBV7-2; 8 bases are shared with TRBD1. Looked up from germline, CDR1 is SGHTA and CDR2 is FQGNSA. The CDR3 totals 16 residues. V dropped 2 bases and J dropped 5; count of bases not matched to a gene: 10. The CDR3 loop reads CASSLTPRGRGTEAFF. The CDR3 DNA sequence: TGTGCCAGCAGCTTAACCCCCAGGGGGCGCGGTACTGAAGCTTTCTTT.

The V and J genes are TRBV6-2 or TRBV6-3 and TRBJ2-4; 7 bases are a match to TRBD1. With 7 bases clipped from V and 4 bases from J, the junction kept 7 bases outside the gene matches. This CDR3 has 14 residues. Germline V gene lookup returns CDR1 MNHEY and CDR2 SVGEGT. The CDR3 DNA is TGTGCCAGCAAAGACACGGGACAGAAAAACATTCAGTACTTC. This gives the protein CASKDTGQKNIQYF.

The chain employs TRBV6-5 and TRBJ1-2; TRBD1 aligns across 8 bases. The CDR3 covers 14 residues. Germline V gene sequence: CDR1 MNHEY, CDR2 SVGAGI. J was trimmed by 6 bases and V by 2 bases; bases with no gene match: 5. The CDR3 here is CASSYAPGGNGYTF. The DNA for the CDR3 is TGTGCCAGCAGTTACGCCCCAGGGGGCAATGGCTACACCTTC.

This chain joins TRBV9 and TRBJ2-5; 8 nucleotides match TRBD1. With 4 bases clipped from V and 6 bases from J, the junction kept 8 bases outside the gene matches. From germline, CDR1 is SGDLS and CDR2 YYNGEE. CDR3 size: 14 residues. CDR3 sequence reads: CASSFGTGSQTQYF. In nucleotides, the CDR3 is TGTGCCAGCAGCTTCGGGACAGGTTCCCAGACCCAGTACTTC.

Many counts were recorded for this clonotype. This chain connects TRBV5-8 to TRBJ2-1, with unresolved D. The V end was cut by 4 bases, the J end by 3 bases, with 14 bases between. The CDR3 extends over 15 amino acids. Germline-derived CDR1 and CDR2 are SGHTS and YDEGEE. The CDR3 DNA reads TGTGCCAGCAGCCTCGGGCTAGTCCGCTACAATGAGCAGTTCTTC. It codes for CASSLGLVRYNEQFF. Supplemented by reference TRBV5-8 and TRBJ2-1, the full variable domain reads EAGVTQSPTHLIKTRGQQATLRCSPISGHTSVYWYQQALGLGLQFLLWYDEGEERNRGNFPPRFSGRQFPNYSSELNVNALELEDSALYLCASSLGLVRYNEQFFGPGTRLTVL.

This clonotype was seen a few times. CDR3 coding DNA: TGCAGTGCTCCGGGACAGGGGTCTATGAACACTGAAGCTTTCTTT. Translation gives CSAPGQGSMNTEAFF. V and J are TRBV20-1 and TRBJ1-1, with 10 bases identical to TRBD1. The germline gives CDR1 DFQATT, CDR2 SNEGSKA (reference sequence). CDR3 size: 15 residues. Unmatched junction bases numbered 6, after V lost 5 bases and J lost 0 bases.

This clonotype showed up just a few times. This chain uses TRBV9 with TRBJ1-2; 8 positions agree with TRBD1. CDR1 is SGDLS, CDR2 YYNGEE, per germline. V was pared by 7 bases and J by 0 bases, with 11 bases of the junction left unmatched. This CDR3 is 16 amino acids long. CDR3 DNA: TGTGCCAGCCAATCACTTTCGGACAGGGCTAACTATGGCTACACCTTC. Translation gives CASQSLSDRANYGYTF.

This clonotype was observed a handful of times. The chain has TRBV6-1 and TRBJ1-1, with unresolved D. Germline assignment: CDR1 MNHNS and CDR2 SASEGT. The CDR3 sequence is 16 residues long. Trimming left V 6 bases short and J 2 bases short, with 19 bases between. In DNA, the CDR3 is TGTGCCAGCAGCCCGACCCTTGAGGGCAGAAACACTGAAGCTTTCTTT. It yields the protein CASSPTLEGRNTEAFF.

This clonotype occurred a few times. V usage is TRBV6-5 and J usage is TRBJ2-1; D unresolved. The CDR3 is made up of 13 amino acids. Germline CDR1 MNHEY, CDR2 SVGAGI. Trimming removed 5 bases from V and 5 bases from J, with 10 bases in between. The CDR3 reads CASSNRRDNEQFF. The CDR3 DNA reads as TGTGCCAGCAGTAACCGACGGGACAATGAGCAGTTCTTC.

This clonotype has a single count. This chain connects TRBV5-1 to TRBJ2-1; perhaps TRBD1 as D (5 bases). The germline V and J ends were trimmed by 0 bases and 7 bases, with 14 bases remaining between them. The CDR3 extends over 15 amino acids. Germline V gene sequence: CDR1 SGHRS, CDR2 YFSETQ. CDR3 residues: CASSLGAREWNEQFF. The CDR3 DNA sequence: TGCGCCAGCAGCTTGGGGGCCAGGGAATGGAATGAGCAGTTCTTC.

This clonotype occurred many times. This chain joins TRBV7-2 and TRBJ2-7; D unclear. CDR1 is SGHTA and CDR2 is FQGNSA in the germline V gene. The CDR3 has 13 amino acids. V lost 5 bases and J lost 3, with 11 bases in between. CDR3 protein: CASSPYGFYEQYV. The CDR3 DNA sequence: TGTGCCAGCAGCCCTTACGGTTTCTACGAGCAGTACGTC.

V usage is TRBV5-1 and J usage is TRBJ2-1, with D possibly TRBD2 on 7 matching bases. CDR3 length: 16 amino acids. Trimming removed 0 bases at V and 3 bases at J, with 13 bases between. CDR1 and CDR2 (germline): SGHRS, YFSETQ. The CDR3 DNA follows: TGCGCCAGCAGCTTGGTGGGGGGGCCGGTCTACAATGAGCAGTTCTTC. Its translation: CASSLVGGPVYNEQFF.

This clonotype was detected many times. The rearrangement uses TRBV7-2 and TRBJ2-4, with no clear D. V was trimmed by 0 bases and J by 0 bases, leaving 6 bases between them. The CDR3 sequence is 15 residues long. CDR1 is SGHTA and CDR2 is FQGNSA in the germline V gene. The CDR3 region has the DNA TGTGCCAGCAGCTTAGCTCCCTTAGCCAAAAACATTCAGTACTTC. This codes for CASSLAPLAKNIQYF.

This clonotype was observed at least ten times. The V gene is TRBV20-1, the J gene TRBJ2-5, with D perhaps assigned TRBD1 or TRBD2 (5 bases each). CDR3 size: 16 residues. V was shortened by 0 bases and J by 8 bases, with 22 bases between the two germline ends. Looked up from germline, CDR1 is DFQATT and CDR2 is SNEGSKA (reference sequence). CDR3: CSARDAPGRLWETQYF. The CDR3 DNA reads TGCAGTGCTAGAGATGCGCCGGGACGCCTATGGGAAACCCAGTACTTC.

This clonotype came up many times. The chain is built from TRBV24-1 and TRBJ2-3; tentatively, D is TRBD1 (5 bases). The CDR3 length is 15 residues. Germline V lookup: CDR1 KGHDR, CDR2 SFDVKD. The V gene lost 4 bases and the J gene lost 5 bases, with 15 bases spanning the gap. The CDR3: CATSDPSGYGDTQYF. In DNA, the CDR3 is TGTGCCACCAGTGACCCGTCAGGGTATGGAGATACGCAGTATTTT.

The chain is built from TRBV15 and TRBJ2-2; the match to TRBD1 covers 7 bases. CDR3 length: 14 amino acids. The V segment lost 1 base and the J segment 13 bases; nucleotides outside the gene matches: 9. Germline loops: CDR1 LNHNV, CDR2 YYDKDF (reference sequence). CDR3 region: CATSRGEKGAGLFF. The CDR3 DNA reads as TGTGCCACCAGCAGAGGGGAGAAGGGGGCGGGGCTGTTTTTT. The full variable domain, in which reference TRBV15 and TRBJ2-2 provide the parts outside the CDR3, is DAMVIQNPRYQVTQFGKPVTLSCSQTLNHNVMYWYQQKSSQAPKLLFHYYDKDFNNEADTPDNFQSRRPNTSFCFLDIRSPGLGDTAMYLCATSRGEKGAGLFFGEGSRLTVL.

There are a few counts of this clonotype. The chain links TRBV20-1 to TRBJ1-6; TRBD1 matches at 8 bases. The CDR3 sequence is 13 residues long. Losses at the gene ends were 6 bases for V and 8 bases for J; bases not matched to a gene: 6. Germline V gene sequence: CDR1 DFQATT, CDR2 SNEGSKA (reference sequence). The CDR3 loop reads CSAIGTGDSPLHF. The CDR3 bases are TGCAGTGCCATTGGGACAGGAGATTCACCCCTCCACTTT.

This chain uses TRBV10-3 with TRBJ2-5, with TRBD2 matching over 12 bases. The V gene's germline CDR1 is ENHRY and CDR2 SYGVKD. V dropped 2 bases and J dropped 4; count of bases not matched to a gene: 5. The CDR3 sequence is 16 residues long. The CDR3 protein is CAISEKMTSGGETQYF. The CDR3, as DNA: TGTGCCATCAGTGAGAAAATGACTAGCGGGGGAGAGACCCAGTACTTC.